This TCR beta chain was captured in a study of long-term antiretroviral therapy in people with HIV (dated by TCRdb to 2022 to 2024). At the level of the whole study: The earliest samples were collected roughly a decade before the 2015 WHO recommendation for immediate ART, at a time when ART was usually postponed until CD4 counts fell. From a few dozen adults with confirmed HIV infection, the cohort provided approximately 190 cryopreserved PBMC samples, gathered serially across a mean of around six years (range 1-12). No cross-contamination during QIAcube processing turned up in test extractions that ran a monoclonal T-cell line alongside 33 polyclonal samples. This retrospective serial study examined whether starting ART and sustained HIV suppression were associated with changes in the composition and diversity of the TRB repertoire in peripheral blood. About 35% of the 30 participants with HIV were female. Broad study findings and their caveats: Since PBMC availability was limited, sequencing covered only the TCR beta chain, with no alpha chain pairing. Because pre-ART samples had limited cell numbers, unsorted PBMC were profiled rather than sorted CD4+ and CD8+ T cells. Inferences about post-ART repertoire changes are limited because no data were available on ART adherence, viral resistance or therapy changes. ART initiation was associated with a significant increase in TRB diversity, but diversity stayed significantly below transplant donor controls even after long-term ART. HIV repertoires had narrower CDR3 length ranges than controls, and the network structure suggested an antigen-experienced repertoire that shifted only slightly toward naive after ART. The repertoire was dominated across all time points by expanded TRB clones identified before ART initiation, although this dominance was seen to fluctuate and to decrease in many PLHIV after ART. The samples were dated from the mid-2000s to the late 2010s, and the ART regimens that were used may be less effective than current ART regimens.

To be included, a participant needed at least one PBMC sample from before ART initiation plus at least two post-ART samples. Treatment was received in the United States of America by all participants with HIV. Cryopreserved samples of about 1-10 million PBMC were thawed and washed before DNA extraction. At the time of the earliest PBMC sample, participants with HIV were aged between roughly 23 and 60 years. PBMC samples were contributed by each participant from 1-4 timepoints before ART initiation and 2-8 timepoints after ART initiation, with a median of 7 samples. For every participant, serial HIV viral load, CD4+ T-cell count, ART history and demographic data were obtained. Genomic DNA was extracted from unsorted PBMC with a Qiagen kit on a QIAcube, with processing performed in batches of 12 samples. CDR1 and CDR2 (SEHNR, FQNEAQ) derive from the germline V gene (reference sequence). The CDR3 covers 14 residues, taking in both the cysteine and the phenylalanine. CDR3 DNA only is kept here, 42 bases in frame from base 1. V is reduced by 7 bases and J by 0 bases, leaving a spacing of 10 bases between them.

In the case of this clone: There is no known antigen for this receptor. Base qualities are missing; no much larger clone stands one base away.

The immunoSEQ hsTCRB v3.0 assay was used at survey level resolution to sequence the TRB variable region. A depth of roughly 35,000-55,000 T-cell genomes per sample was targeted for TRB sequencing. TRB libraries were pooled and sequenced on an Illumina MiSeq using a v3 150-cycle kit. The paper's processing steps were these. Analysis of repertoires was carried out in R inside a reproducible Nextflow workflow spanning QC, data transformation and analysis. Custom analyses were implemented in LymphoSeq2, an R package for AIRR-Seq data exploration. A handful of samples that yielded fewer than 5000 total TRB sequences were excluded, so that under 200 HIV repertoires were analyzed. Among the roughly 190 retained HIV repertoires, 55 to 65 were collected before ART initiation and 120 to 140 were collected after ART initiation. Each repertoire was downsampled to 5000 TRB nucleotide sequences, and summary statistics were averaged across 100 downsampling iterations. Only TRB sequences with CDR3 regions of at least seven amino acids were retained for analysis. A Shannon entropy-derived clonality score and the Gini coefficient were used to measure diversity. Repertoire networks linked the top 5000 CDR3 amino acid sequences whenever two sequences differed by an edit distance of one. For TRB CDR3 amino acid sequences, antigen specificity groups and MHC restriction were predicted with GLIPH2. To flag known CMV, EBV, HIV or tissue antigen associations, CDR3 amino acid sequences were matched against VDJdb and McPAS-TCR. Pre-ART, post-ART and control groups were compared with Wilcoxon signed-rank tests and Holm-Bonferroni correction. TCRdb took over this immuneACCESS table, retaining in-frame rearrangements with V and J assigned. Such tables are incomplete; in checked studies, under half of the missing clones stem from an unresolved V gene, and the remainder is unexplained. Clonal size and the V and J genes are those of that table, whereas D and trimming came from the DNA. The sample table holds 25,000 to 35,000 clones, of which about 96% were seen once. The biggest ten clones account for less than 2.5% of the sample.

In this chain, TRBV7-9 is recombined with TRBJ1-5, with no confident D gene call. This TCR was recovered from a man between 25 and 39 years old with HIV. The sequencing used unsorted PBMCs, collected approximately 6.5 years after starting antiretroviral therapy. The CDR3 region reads CASTFDDSNQPQHF. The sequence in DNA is TGTGCCAGCACCTTTGACGATAGCAATCAGCCCCAGCATTTT.